This TCR beta chain was obtained from a study of a mutant IDH1 vaccine in newly diagnosed glioma. Broader study findings: Vaccine-induced responses were seen in roughly 93% of patients, spanning several MHC alleles.

Here immunoSEQ multiplex PCR was the method, and the copy in TCRdb shows in-frame clones only, minus some. The sample has some 70,000 clones, 79% seen once. About this clone: Its antigen is still unknown.

The CDR3 is made up of 17 amino acids. Trimming removed 2 bases at V and 1 base at J, with 16 bases between. CDR1 and CDR2 (germline): KGHSH, LQKENI. The time point was: baseline, week 1 (first vaccination visit). Treatment: pre-vaccination baseline after standard-of-care therapy. V gene TRBV18 combines with J gene TRBJ2-3; maybe TRBD1 (5 bases). The origin of this receptor is a man aged 45-65 years with glioma. This specimen was PBMCs, taken from a glioma patient treated with radiotherapy, temozolomide or both. CDR3 nucleotides: TGTGCCAGCTCACCATTGTCGCCTCGACAGCGCACAGATACGCAGTATTTT. This codes for CASSPLSPRQRTDTQYF.